This T cell receptor (beta chain) was sequenced for a study of human CD8 memory T cell subsets. Overall study results and limits: No chain other than the T cell receptor beta chain was sequenced. In contrast to effector memory cells, stem-like memory and precursor exhausted T cells had similarly high diversity.

The CDR3 totals 12 residues. CDR1 and CDR2 (germline): MNHNY, SVGAGI (reference sequence). In the case of this clonotype: What it binds is not known.

Scientists made TCR beta libraries using UMI-labeled 5' RACE. TCRdb re-called the 5' RACE reads; one entry per CDR3 protein, DNA not given. The sample has roughly 5,400 distinct CDR3 sequences; the top ten hold roughly 20%. Negative magnetic separation was used for the enrichment of total CD8+ T cells. Duplicate vials holding 150,000 sorted CD8+ T cells per subset yielded the RNA. Material: CD8+ T cells from PBMCs. The rearrangement uses TRBV6-6 and TRBJ2-1; TCRdb selects TRBD1, and the lack of DNA leaves this call unchecked. This receptor was taken from a human donor in good health. This chain's CDR3 is CASSPNPGEQFF.